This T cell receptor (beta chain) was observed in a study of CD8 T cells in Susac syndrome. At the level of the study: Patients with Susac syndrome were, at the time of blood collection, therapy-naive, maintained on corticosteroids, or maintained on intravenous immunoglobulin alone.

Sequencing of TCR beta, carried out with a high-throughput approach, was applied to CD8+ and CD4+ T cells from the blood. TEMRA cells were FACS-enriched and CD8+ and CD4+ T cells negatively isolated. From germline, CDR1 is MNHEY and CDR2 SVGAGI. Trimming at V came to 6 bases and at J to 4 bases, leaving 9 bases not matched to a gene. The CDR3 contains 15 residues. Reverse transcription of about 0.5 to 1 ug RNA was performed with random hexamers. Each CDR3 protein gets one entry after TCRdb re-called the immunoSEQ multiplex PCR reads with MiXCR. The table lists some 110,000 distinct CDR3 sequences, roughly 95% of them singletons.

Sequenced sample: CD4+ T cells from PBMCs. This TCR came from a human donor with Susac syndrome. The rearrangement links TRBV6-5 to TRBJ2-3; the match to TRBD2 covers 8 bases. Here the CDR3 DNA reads TGTGCCAGCAGGAAGGGGAGCGGGAGTGCAGATACGCAGTATTTT. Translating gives CASRKGSGSADTQYF.